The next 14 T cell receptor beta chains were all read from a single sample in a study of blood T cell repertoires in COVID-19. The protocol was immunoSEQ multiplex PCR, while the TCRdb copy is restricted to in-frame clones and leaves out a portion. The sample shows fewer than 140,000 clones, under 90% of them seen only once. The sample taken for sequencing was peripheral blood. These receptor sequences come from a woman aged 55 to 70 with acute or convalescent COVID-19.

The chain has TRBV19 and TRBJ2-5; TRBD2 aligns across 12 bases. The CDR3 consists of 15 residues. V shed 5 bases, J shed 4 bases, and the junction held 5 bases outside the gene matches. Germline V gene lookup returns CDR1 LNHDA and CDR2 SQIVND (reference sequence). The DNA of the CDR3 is TGTGCCAGTAGTCTCTGGACTAGCGGGATAGAGACCCAGTACTTC. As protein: CASSLWTSGIETQYF.

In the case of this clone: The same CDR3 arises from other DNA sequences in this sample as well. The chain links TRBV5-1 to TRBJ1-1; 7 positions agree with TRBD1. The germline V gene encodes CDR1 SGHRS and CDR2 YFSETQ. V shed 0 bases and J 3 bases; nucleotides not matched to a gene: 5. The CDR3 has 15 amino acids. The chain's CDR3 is CASSLVGRGDTEAFF. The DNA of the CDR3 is TGCGCCAGCAGCTTGGTTGGCAGGGGGGACACTGAAGCTTTCTTT.

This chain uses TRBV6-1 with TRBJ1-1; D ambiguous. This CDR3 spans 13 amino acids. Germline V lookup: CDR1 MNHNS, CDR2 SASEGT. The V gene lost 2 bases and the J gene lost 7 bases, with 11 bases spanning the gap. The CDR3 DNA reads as TGTGCCAGCAGTGAACGGGGAGCGAATGAAGCTTTCTTT. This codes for CASSERGANEAFF.

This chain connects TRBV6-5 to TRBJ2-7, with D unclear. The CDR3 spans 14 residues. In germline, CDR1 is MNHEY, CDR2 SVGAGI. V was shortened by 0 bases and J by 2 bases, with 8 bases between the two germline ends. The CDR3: CASSYSPGAYEQYF. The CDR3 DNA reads TGTGCCAGCAGTTACTCACCTGGAGCCTACGAGCAGTACTTC.

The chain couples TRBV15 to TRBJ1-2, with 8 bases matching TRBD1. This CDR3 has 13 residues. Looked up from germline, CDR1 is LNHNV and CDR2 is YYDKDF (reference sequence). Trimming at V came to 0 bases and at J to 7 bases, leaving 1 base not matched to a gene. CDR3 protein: CATSRDGQGGYTF. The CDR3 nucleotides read TGTGCCACCAGCAGAGACGGACAGGGTGGCTACACCTTC.

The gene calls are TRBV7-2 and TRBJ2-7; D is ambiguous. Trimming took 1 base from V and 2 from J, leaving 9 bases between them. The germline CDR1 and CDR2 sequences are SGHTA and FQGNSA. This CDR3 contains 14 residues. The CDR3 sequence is CASSLVPEAYEQYF. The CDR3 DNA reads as TGTGCCAGCAGCTTAGTCCCCGAGGCCTACGAGCAGTACTTC.

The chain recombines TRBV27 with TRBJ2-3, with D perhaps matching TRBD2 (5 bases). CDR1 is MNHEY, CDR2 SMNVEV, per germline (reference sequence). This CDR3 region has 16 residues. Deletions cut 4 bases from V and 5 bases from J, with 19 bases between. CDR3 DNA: TGTGCCAGCAGTTCCCCCCGAGTGGGAGTGGGAGATACGCAGTATTTT. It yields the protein CASSSPRVGVGDTQYF.

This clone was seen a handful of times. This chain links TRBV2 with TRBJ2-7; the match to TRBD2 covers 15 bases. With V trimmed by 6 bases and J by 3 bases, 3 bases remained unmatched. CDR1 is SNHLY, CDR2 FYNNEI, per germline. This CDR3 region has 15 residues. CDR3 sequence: CASSGLAGGGYEQYF. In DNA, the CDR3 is TGTGCCAGCAGCGGACTAGCGGGAGGGGGCTACGAGCAGTACTTC.

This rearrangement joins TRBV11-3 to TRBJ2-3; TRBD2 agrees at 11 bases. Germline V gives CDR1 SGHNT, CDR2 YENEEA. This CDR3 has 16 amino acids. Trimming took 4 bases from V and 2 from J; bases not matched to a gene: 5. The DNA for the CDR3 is TGTGCCAGCAGCTCGGGGACTAGCGGCTTCACAGATACGCAGTATTTT. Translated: CASSSGTSGFTDTQYF.

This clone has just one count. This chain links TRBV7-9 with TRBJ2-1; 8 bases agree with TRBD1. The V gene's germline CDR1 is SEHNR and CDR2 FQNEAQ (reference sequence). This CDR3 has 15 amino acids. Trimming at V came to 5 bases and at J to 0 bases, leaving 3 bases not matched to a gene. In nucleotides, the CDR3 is TGTGCCAGCAGCACAGGACAGGGCTCCTACAATGAGCAGTTCTTC. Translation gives CASSTGQGSYNEQFF.

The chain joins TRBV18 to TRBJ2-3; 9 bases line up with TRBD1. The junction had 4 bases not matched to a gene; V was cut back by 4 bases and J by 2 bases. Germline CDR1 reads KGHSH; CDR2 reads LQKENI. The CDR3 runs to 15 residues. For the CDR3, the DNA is TGTGCCAGCTCACAGGGACAGGGAAACACAGATACGCAGTATTTT. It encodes CASSQGQGNTDTQYF.

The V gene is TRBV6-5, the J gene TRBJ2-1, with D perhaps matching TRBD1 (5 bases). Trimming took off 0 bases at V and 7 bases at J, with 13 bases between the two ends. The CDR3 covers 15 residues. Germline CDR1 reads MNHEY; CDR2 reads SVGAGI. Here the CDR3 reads CASSYSNPGLNEQFF. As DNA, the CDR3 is TGTGCCAGCAGTTACTCGAATCCAGGGTTGAATGAGCAGTTCTTC.

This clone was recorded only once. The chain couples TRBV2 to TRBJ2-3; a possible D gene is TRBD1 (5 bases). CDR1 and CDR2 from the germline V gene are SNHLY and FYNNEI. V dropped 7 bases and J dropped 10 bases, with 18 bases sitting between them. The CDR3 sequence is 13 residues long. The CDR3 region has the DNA TGTGCCAGCAACGGGCTCCCCCAGGGTCCGCAGTATTTT. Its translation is CASNGLPQGPQYF.

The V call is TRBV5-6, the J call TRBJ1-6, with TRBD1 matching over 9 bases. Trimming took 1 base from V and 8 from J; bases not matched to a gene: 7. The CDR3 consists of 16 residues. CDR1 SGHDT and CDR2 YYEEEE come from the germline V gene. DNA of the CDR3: TGTGCCAGCAGCTTGCCCGGGACAGGGATTGATTCACCCCTCCACTTT. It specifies CASSLPGTGIDSPLHF.